This TCR beta chain was captured by sequencing in a study of radiotherapy plus CTLA-4 blockade in lung cancer. A note on this clone: Its specificity is not known.

Trimming removed 7 bases from V and 7 bases from J; junction bases left unmatched: 11. This CDR3 comprises 15 residues. In germline, CDR1 is SGHNT, CDR2 YENEEA. Study-wide results and limits: Expansion of tumor-derived TCR clones was observed in blood after radiotherapy plus ipilimumab.

Assay used: immunoSEQ multiplex PCR; TCRdb lists only in-frame clones, some missing. The table shows approximately 89,000 clones, with about 78% occurring only once. V is TRBV11-3 and J is TRBJ2-7; 12 bases are a match to TRBD2. The sequenced sample was peripheral blood, obtained from a patient treated with radiotherapy plus ipilimumab. The sequence came from a human donor with non-small cell lung cancer who had a partial response to radiotherapy plus ipilimumab. Some clones in this sample may be carry-over from other donors' samples. Here the CDR3 reads CASKLLAGGPGEQYF. In DNA form, the CDR3 reads TGTGCCAGCAAACTCCTAGCGGGGGGGCCGGGGGAGCAGTACTTC.